What follows describes a single TCR beta chain. What it binds is not known. This sample is part of a study of CD8+ T cells in alopecia areata. The study, taken as a whole, reports: Patients showed less clear TCR sequence sharing than mice, possibly partly because of HLA diversity. Higher clonality and more expanded CD8+ clones appeared in lesional than normal scalp.

The CDR3 spans 15 residues. CDR1 is GTSNPN and CDR2 is SVGIG in the germline V gene (reference sequence). V was shortened by 0 bases and J by 4 bases, with 13 bases between the two germline ends. The sorting of PBMCs gave CD4+ and CD8+ T cells. Extraction of RNA preceded its reverse transcription into cDNA, which served as the sequencing template. Generated by immunoSEQ multiplex PCR, the TCRdb table keeps only in-frame clones and is missing some. Of roughly 140,000 clones in the sample, approximately 56% were seen once. Sequencing was carried out using CD8+ T cells sorted from blood. The TCR originated in a human donor in good health. The chain recombines TRBV30 with TRBJ1-5; D is possibly TRBD1 (6 bases). Here the CDR3 DNA reads TGTGCCTGGAGTGTAGGGGGTCTGACTAATCAGCCCCAGCATTTT. It specifies CAWSVGGLTNQPQHF. The full variable domain, in which reference TRBV30 and TRBJ1-5 provide the parts outside the CDR3, is SQTIHQWPATLVQPVGSPLSLECTVEGTSNPNLYWYRQAAGRGLQLLFYSVGIGQISSEVPQNLSASRPQDRQFILSSKKLLLSDSGFYLCAWSVGGLTNQPQHFGDGTRLSIL.